This TCR beta chain was obtained from a study of cytomegalovirus exposure and HLA in healthy donors. Amplification used 60 Vbeta primers and 13 Jbeta primers. Sequencing was performed with immunoSEQ multiplex PCR; in TCRdb, only in-frame clones are kept and a portion is missing. This table has 150,000 to 200,000 clones, roughly 72% appearing once. The TCR was taken from a middle-aged woman in good health and CMV-seronegative. Sequencing input: PBMCs.

The CDR3 reads CASSLDGGRGNEQFF. The DNA for the CDR3 is TGCGCCAGCAGCTTGGATGGGGGGAGAGGAAATGAGCAGTTCTTC. V is TRBV5-1 and J is TRBJ2-1; D is possibly TRBD2 (6 bases). The CDR3 runs to 15 residues. Trimming stripped 0 bases from V and 7 bases from J, with 14 bases between. CDR1 SGHRS and CDR2 YFSETQ come from the germline V gene.